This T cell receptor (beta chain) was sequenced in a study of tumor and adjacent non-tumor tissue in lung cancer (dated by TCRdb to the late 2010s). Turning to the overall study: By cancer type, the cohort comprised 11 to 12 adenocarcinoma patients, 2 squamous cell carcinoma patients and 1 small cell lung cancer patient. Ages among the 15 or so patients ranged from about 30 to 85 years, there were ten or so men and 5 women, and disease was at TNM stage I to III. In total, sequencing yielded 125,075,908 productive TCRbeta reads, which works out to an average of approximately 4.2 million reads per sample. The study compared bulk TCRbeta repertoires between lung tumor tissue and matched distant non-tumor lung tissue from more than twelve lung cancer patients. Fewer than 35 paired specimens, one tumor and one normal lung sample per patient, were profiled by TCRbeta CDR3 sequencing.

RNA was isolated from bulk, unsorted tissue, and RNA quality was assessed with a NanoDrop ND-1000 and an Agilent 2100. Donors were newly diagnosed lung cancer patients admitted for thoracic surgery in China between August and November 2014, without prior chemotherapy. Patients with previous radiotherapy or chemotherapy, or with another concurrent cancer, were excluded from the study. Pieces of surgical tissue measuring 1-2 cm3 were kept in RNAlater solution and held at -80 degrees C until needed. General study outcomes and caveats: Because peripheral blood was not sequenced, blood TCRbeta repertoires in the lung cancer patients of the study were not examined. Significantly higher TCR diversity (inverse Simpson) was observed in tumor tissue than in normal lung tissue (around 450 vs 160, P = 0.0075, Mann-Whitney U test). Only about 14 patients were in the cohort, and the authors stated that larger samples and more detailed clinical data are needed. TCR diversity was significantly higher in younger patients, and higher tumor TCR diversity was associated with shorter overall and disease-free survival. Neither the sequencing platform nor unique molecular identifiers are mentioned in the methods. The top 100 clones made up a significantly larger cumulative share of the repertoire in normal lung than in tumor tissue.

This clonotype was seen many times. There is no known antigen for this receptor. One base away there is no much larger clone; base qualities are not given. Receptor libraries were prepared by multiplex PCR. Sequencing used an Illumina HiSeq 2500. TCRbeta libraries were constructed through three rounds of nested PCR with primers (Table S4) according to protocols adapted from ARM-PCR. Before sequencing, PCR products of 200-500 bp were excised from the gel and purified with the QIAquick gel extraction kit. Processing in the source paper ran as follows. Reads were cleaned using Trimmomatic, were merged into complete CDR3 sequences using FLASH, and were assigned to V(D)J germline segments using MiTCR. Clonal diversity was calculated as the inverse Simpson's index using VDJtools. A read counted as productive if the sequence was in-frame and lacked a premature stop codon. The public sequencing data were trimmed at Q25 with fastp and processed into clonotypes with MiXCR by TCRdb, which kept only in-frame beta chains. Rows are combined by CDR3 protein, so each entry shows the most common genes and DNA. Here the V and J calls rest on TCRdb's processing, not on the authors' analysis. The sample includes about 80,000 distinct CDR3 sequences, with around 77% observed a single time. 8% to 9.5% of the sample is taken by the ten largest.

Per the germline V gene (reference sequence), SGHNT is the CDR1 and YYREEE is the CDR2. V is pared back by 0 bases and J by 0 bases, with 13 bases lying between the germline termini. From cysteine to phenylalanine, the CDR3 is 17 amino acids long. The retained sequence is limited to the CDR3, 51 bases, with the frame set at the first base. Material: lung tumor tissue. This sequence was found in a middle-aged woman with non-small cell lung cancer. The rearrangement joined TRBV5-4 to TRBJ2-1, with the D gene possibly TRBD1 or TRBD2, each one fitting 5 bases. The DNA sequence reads TGTGCCAGCAGCTTGGACGGGGCGTACAACTCCTACAATGAGCAGTTCTTC. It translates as CASSLDGAYNSYNEQFF.